The sequence of this T cell receptor beta chain was determined in a study of cytomegalovirus exposure and HLA in healthy donors (TCRdb year 2017). About the study as a whole: An earlier analysis of approximately 640 of the donors reported 250 to 350 Gb of sequence data and 117 million unique TCR beta sequences from 150 million to 200 million T cells. About 310 gigabases of sequencing data and tens of millions of unique TCR sequences were included in an early release covering several hundred HLA-typed donors. Of the 398 genotyped donors, around 81% fell in the genetic ancestry cluster associated with self-reported Caucasian donors. The study aimed to test whether signatures of past pathogen exposure could be identified by cataloging public T cell receptors. The T cell repertoires of around 730 subjects were profiled by immunosequencing and related to cytomegalovirus serostatus. A separate validation cohort of 100 to 150 different subjects was used in addition to the approximately 670-subject first cohort. To predict cytomegalovirus infection status, the study brought together high-throughput TCR immunosequencing, statistical association of individual TCRs with disease status, and machine learning. In a later analysis, previously published TCR beta repertoires from several hundred donors were re-analyzed and high-resolution HLA genotyping was added so that TCR occurrence patterns could be studied. Rather than using new phenotypic data, the later analysis identified candidate immune exposures from TCR beta sequences and from how often those sequences occurred across donors. To decide whether each TCR beta V gene segment behaved as functional or pseudogenic, an earlier analysis of some 570 of the donors relied on high-throughput TCR beta sequencing. Alongside the repertoire data, information on donor age, sex, ethnicity and CMV serostatus was compiled. In a later genetic analysis, genome-wide SNP genotypes for about 55% of the 666 donors were used, and that subset was treated as a discovery cohort. Every repertoire in the discovery cohort had been generated on one and the same sequencing platform. HLA typing included class I and class II loci at four-digit resolution. The number of typed donors differed by locus: about 620-640 for A, B, C, DRB1 and DQB1; 500 to 550 for DQA1; around 610 for DPA1; and 400 to 480 for DPB1. Five DR-DQ haplotypes were treated as single units for association and clustering because of strong linkage in the cohort. Among about 360 genotyped donors of the cohort, an average of 235,054 unique TCR beta nucleotide sequences were sequenced per donor, roughly 18% of them non-productive. The investigation overall reported the following: A later genetic analysis reported fewer N-insertions in productive TCRs among donors in an Asian-associated ancestry cluster than the 666-donor mean. Compared with equally common non-associated chains, HLA-associated TCR beta chains in a later analysis were more clonally expanded and had lower generation probabilities. A cluster of highly shared sequence variants was judged likely to represent a technical artifact of the sequencing pipeline. According to a later analysis, TCR association rates differed among HLA loci, with DRB1 alleles showing the most associated TCRs and HLA-C alleles showing the fewest. When HLA alleles, especially DR and DQ, strongly co-occurred, attributing TCR associations to individual alleles was difficult. Because HLA typing was missing for some donors at each locus, association tests included only the typed subset. According to a later analysis, parvovirus B19, influenza, CMV and Epstein-Barr virus appeared linked to several top co-occurrence clusters. In this cohort, only TCR beta chains were sequenced, and detectable features were limited by the absence of alpha or paired-chain data. In a later analysis, most CMV-associated TCR beta chains were found to appear HLA-restricted, with HLA associations seemingly driven largely by CMV exposure. In both the original and validation cohorts, the classifier was reported to diagnose cytomegalovirus status with high specificity and sensitivity. Because counts were too low, more than 15 rarely observed V segments, including chromosome 9 orphons, were left out of the earlier analysis of 500 to 650 of the donors. The study gave a list of some 150 TCR beta chains associated with cytomegalovirus. A further reported finding was that TCR beta sequences accurately predicted the HLA-A and HLA-B alleles for most subjects in the first cohort. Most TCR sequences were seen in very few donors, while some public TCRs were found in many individuals. CMV serostatus was the only immune exposure information available for the cohort. An association between a missense DCLRE1C variant and V-gene and J-gene trimming of TCR beta chains was found in a later genetic analysis and replicated in an independent cohort. It was suggested by the authors that the approach could potentially be generalized to other disease states and immunological phenotypes. Correlated functional status among segregating V segments might be attributable to linkage disequilibrium, but an unknown experimental factor could not be ruled out. In vitro tests confirmed that three of the cytomegalovirus-associated TCR beta chains recognize cytomegalovirus antigens. Specific HLA alleles were associated with over 15,000 TCR beta sequences at a false discovery rate of 0.05 in a later analysis. Some IMGT-functional V segments, including TRBV6-2 and TRBV6-3, could not be told apart with the 87-base-pair reads, so those segments were excluded. In an earlier analysis of more than 450 of the donors, most TCR beta V segments were observed in productive rearrangements about 87% or about 30% of the time, broadly matching IMGT annotations. Sequencing depth was assumed to be roughly uniform across donors in the presence/absence analyses, though that assumption may not hold.

Concerning this clone: Its target antigen remains unknown. One base away there is no much larger clone; base qualities are not given.

V loses 5 bases of germline sequence and J loses 4 bases, and the interval between the two ends is 9 bases. From the germline V gene (reference sequence), CDR1 is PRHDT and CDR2 is FYEKMQ. The CDR3, from cysteine to phenylalanine, totals 13 residues. Left in the record is the CDR3 DNA by itself, 39 bases read in frame from the first base. The cohort was made up of 500 to 850 healthy bone marrow donors. Cohort members were all nominally healthy when sampled, although unrecorded immune exposures were likely present. The donor tested CMV seronegative, placing the donor among the roughly 340 seronegative members of the cohort. Every donor gave a peripheral blood sample, and the peripheral blood mononuclear cells from that sample were used for TCR beta sequencing. The Qiagen DNeasy Blood Extraction Kit was used to extract genomic DNA from the blood cell samples. The protocol used for the library was the immunoSEQ multiplex PCR assay. The multiplex PCR relied on a mix of 60 forward primers for TCR Vbeta segments and 13 reverse primers for TCR Jbeta segments. The CDR3 region of rearranged TCR beta genes was amplified from genomic DNA by a multiplex PCR assay. On the Illumina HiSeq System, the amplified TCR beta libraries were sequenced as 87-base-pair reads. Concerning the study's data processing: In a later analysis, roughly 80 million unique TCR beta chains were counted across the roughly 670 repertoires, and around 10 million of these chains were shared by at least two donors. To remove PCR and sequencing errors, raw reads were error-corrected and collapsed into unique sequences using a nearest-neighbor algorithm that merged closely related sequences. V, D and J gene segments were assigned by aligning CDR3 sequences to IMGT reference sequences. For a sequence to be retained, a match of at least six nucleotides to both a V gene segment and a J gene segment was required. A rearrangement counted as productive if the CDR3 had no stop codons and remained in frame with V and J, and every other rearrangement counted as non-productive. CDR3 was defined according to IMGT convention as the region running from the second conserved V-encoded cysteine to the conserved J-encoded phenylalanine. Sequences without an unambiguous match to a single V gene segment were excluded from the earlier analysis of 450 to 750 of the donors. In an earlier analysis of several hundred of the donors, V segments were called functional above 56.7% productive rearrangements and were called segregating when the between-donor standard deviation exceeded 5%. A statistical classification framework was built to diagnose cytomegalovirus status from the catalog of TCR beta chain sequences. A later analysis assigned V and J genes by comparing TCR nucleotide sequences with IMGT/GENE-DB human TR gene sequences. Using the TCRdist pipeline, a later analysis assigned CDR3 sequences along with most-parsimonious VDJ recombination scenarios. In a later analysis, each TCR beta chain was defined by its CDR3 amino acid sequence together with its V-gene family, and reads without a unique V-gene family were excluded. In a later analysis, 500 to 650 highly shared, low-generation-probability nucleotide sequences were removed to address suspected cross-contamination and a sequencing artifact. In a later analysis, a clonal expansion index for each public chain was calculated from normalized within-repertoire ranks of inferred template counts. In a later analysis, generation probabilities were computed using a VDJ recombination model fitted to out-of-frame rearrangements, and the results were checked against IGoR. Hypergeometric tests were used in a later analysis to score TCR-TCR, TCR-HLA and TCR-CMV co-occurrence, with a repertoire-size bias correction applied to the TCR pairs. In a later analysis, false discovery rates were estimated by permuting HLA or CMV assignments 20 times. In a later analysis, co-occurring TCRs were grouped with DBSCAN, and TCRdist sequence similarity was added when clustering was performed within HLA-allele-positive subsets. Co-occurrence clustering excluded repertoires with fewer than 30,000 or more than 120,000 public chains, plus five with anomalous nucleotide sharing. This immuneACCESS table, as held by TCRdb, lists in-frame sequences with V and J called but not all clones. Of the missing ones, under half trace to an unresolved V gene in checked studies; the others have no known cause. For V, J and clone size, that table is used; D and trimming come from the DNA. For this sample the table gives over 150,000 clones, of which roughly 70% were detected only once. The top ten clonotypes cover approximately 2.9% of the sample.

The receptor chain draws on TRBV13 and TRBJ2-1, with TRBD1 as a weak D call on 5 bases. The receptor was derived from a male donor in good health and CMV-seronegative. The sequencing input was PBMCs. The encoded CDR3 is CASSPTAYNEQFF. The DNA is as follows: TGTGCCAGCAGCCCGACAGCTTACAATGAGCAGTTCTTC.